Shown below are 6 T cell receptor beta chains from a single sample sequenced in a study of OX40 agonist ivuxolimab in advanced cancers. This table comes from immunoSEQ multiplex PCR, and its TCRdb copy is limited to in-frame clones, with some not included. The table shows about 52,000 clones, with 75% to 90% occurring only once. The input for sequencing was CD4+ or CD8+ T cells sorted from blood, taken in a trial of the OX40 agonist ivuxolimab. The receptor set was obtained from an adult with an advanced solid tumor such as melanoma, head and neck, liver or kidney cancer.

This clone was observed a single time. The CDR3 DNA follows: TGTGCCGGTCGAGTCGATACGCAGTATTTT. Translated, it gives CAGRVDTQYF. The V gene is TRBV2, the J gene TRBJ2-3; D not certain. This CDR3 is built from 10 residues. Trimming removed 11 bases from V and 6 bases from J, with 9 bases in between. Per the germline V gene, CDR1 is SNHLY and CDR2 is FYNNEI. The variable domain in full, with the rest retrieved from reference TRBV2 and TRBJ2-3, is EPEVTQTPSHQVTQMGQEVILRCVPISNHLYFYWYRQILGQKVEFLVSFYNNEISEKSEIFDDQFSVERPDGSNFTLKIRSTKLEDSAMYFCAGRVDTQYFGPGTRLTVL.

The chain has TRBV4-2 and TRBJ2-1; 10 nucleotides line up with TRBD1. This CDR3 is built from 17 residues. Germline V lookup: CDR1 LGHNA, CDR2 YNFKEQ. With 2 bases clipped from V and 2 bases from J, the junction kept 6 bases outside the gene matches. In DNA form, the CDR3 reads TGTGCCAGCAGCCAATTCCCGACAGGGGGCACCTACAATGAGCAGTTCTTC. Translated, it gives CASSQFPTGGTYNEQFF.

The chain recombines TRBV28 with TRBJ2-3; tentatively, D is TRBD1 (6 bases). The CDR3 consists of 17 residues. V was cut by 1 base and J by 2 bases, with 16 bases left in between. CDR1 MDHEN and CDR2 SYDVKM come from the germline V gene. The CDR3: CASSLLQVGAPTDTQYF. CDR3 DNA: TGTGCCAGCAGTTTATTGCAGGTGGGGGCCCCCACAGATACGCAGTATTTT.

The genes are TRBV5-1 and TRBJ2-3; D might be TRBD2 (5 bases). V dropped 1 base and J dropped 5 bases, with 11 bases sitting between them. This CDR3 has 14 residues. CDR1 SGHRS and CDR2 YFSETQ come from the germline V gene. The CDR3 sequence is CASSLTRGIDTQYF. CDR3 nucleotides: TGCGCCAGCAGCTTGACTAGAGGGATAGATACGCAGTATTTT.

This clone was observed once. V usage is TRBV18 and J usage is TRBJ2-5; the match to TRBD1 covers 7 bases. The CDR3 is made up of 14 amino acids. The V gene's germline CDR1 is KGHSH and CDR2 LQKENI. The junction had 6 bases not matched to a gene; V was cut back by 3 bases and J by 5 bases. The CDR3 sequence: CASSPTTGLETQYF. In DNA, the CDR3 is TGTGCCAGCTCACCCACGACAGGGCTGGAGACCCAGTACTTC. Variable domain in full (rest from reference TRBV18 and TRBJ2-5): NAGVMQNPRHLVRRRGQEARLRCSPMKGHSHVYWYRQLPEEGLKFMVYLQKENIIDESGMPKERFSAEFPKEGPSILRIQQVVRGDSAAYFCASSPTTGLETQYFGPGTRLLVL.

The chain has TRBV5-1 and TRBJ1-5; D uncertain. The V end was cut by 3 bases, the J end by 4 bases, with 14 bases between. CDR3 size: 15 residues. Germline CDR1 reads SGHRS; CDR2 reads YFSETQ. The CDR3 bases are TGCGCCAGCAGCTCGGACGGAGAGGTAAATCAGCCCCAGCATTTT. Encoded protein: CASSSDGEVNQPQHF.